Presented here are 17 T cell receptor beta chains from one specimen sequenced in a study of T cells in Graves' hyperthyroidism and ophthalmopathy. RNA transcripts yielded amplified TCR beta CDR3 regions. RT-PCR in the first round (using the HTBI primer set) targeted the TCR CDR3. TCRdb re-derived calls from the multiplex PCR reads in MiXCR, one entry per CDR3 protein. The sample lists fewer than 400,000 distinct CDR3 sequences, roughly 25% occurring once. Sequencing input: blood. All receptors derive from a man aged 45-60 years with Graves' hyperthyroidism.

Only a few counts were recorded for this clonotype. The chain joins TRBV11-3 to TRBJ2-3; TRBD1 aligns across 8 bases. J was trimmed by 1 base and V by 4 bases; bases with no gene match: 7. CDR1 is SGHNT, CDR2 YENEEA, per germline. CDR3 length: 16 residues. The chain's CDR3 is CASSYSGGLGTDTQYF. CDR3 in DNA: TGTGCCAGCAGCTACTCAGGGGGCCTAGGCACAGATACGCAGTATTTT.

The chain recombines TRBV5-1 with TRBJ2-1; the D call may be TRBD1 or TRBD2 (5 bases each). Germline V gives CDR1 SGHRS, CDR2 YFSETQ. Trimming left V 3 bases short and J 2 bases short, with 9 bases between. This CDR3 is 14 amino acids long. CDR3 nucleotide sequence: TGCGCCAGCAGCTGGGACGGTCCCTACAATGAGCAGTTCTTC. This encodes CASSWDGPYNEQFF.

This clonotype has only a few counts. The rearrangement links TRBV5-1 to TRBJ2-1; D is uncertain. The CDR3 has 15 amino acids. Trimming took off 0 bases at V and 1 base at J, with 8 bases between the two ends. Looked up from germline, CDR1 is SGHRS and CDR2 is YFSETQ. In nucleotides, the CDR3 is TGCGCCAGCAGCTTGGGTAAGCTATCCTACAATGAGCAGTTCTTC. This encodes CASSLGKLSYNEQFF.

This chain connects TRBV20-1 to TRBJ2-1; 9 bases line up with TRBD1. V was pared by 3 bases and J by 7 bases, with 10 bases of the junction left unmatched. Germline V gene data show CDR1 as DFQATT and CDR2 as SNEGSKA (reference sequence). The CDR3 loop spans 15 amino acids. The CDR3 spells CSARLLGTGSNEQFF. DNA of the CDR3: TGCAGTGCTAGGCTTCTCGGGACAGGGTCAAATGAGCAGTTCTTC.

The V gene is TRBV11-2, the J gene TRBJ2-2, with TRBD2 identical over 11 bases. Germline V gene data show CDR1 as SGHAT and CDR2 as FQNNGV. The CDR3 totals 16 residues. With V trimmed by 7 bases and J by 6 bases, 10 bases remained unmatched. CDR3: CASNPLLAGVPGELFF. The CDR3 DNA follows: TGTGCCAGCAACCCTCTACTAGCGGGAGTCCCCGGGGAGCTGTTTTTT.

This clonotype was picked up a small number of times. V gene TRBV6-2 or TRBV6-3 combines with J gene TRBJ2-5; 7 bases map to TRBD1. The CDR3 totals 14 residues. Per the germline V gene, CDR1 is MNHEY and CDR2 is SVGEGT. V lost 7 bases, J lost 5 bases, and 10 bases stayed unmatched. The CDR3 protein is CASTRGRGLETQYF. The CDR3 coding sequence is TGTGCCAGCACCAGGGGGAGAGGGTTGGAGACCCAGTACTTC.

This clonotype was counted only a few times. V is TRBV6-1 and J is TRBJ2-1; TRBD2 is a possible D gene (5 bases). CDR1 and CDR2 (germline): MNHNS, SASEGT. The ends were cut back, 6 bases at V and 0 bases at J, with 21 bases in the middle. The CDR3 covers 18 residues. The CDR3 bases are TGTGCCAGCAGAAACACCCCAAGCGGCTACAGCTCCTACAATGAGCAGTTCTTC. Protein sequence: CASRNTPSGYSSYNEQFF.

At least ten counts were recorded for this clonotype. The CDR3 is CASSLDGGLGQETQYF. In DNA, the CDR3 is TGTGCCAGCAGCTTAGACGGAGGGCTAGGCCAAGAGACCCAGTACTTC. This chain uses TRBV7-3 with TRBJ2-5; perhaps TRBD2 as D (6 bases). V shed 2 bases and J shed 1 base, with 14 bases lying between them. Germline V gene sequence: CDR1 SGHTA, CDR2 FQGTGA. CDR3 length: 16 residues. The whole variable domain, filled in from reference TRBV7-3 and TRBJ2-5, reads GAGVSQTPSNKVTEKGKYVELRCDPISGHTALYWYRQSLGQGPEFLIYFQGTGAADDSGLPNDRFFAVRPEGSVSTLKIQRTERGDSAVYLCASSLDGGLGQETQYFGPGTRLLVL.

The CDR3 sequence is CASSQGGRMNGYTF. CDR3 coding DNA: TGTGCCAGCAGCCAGGGGGGGCGGATGAATGGCTACACCTTC. The chain combines TRBV5-6 with TRBJ1-2; TRBD1 matches at 7 bases. The germline V gene has CDR1 SGHDT and CDR2 YYEEEE. The CDR3 is made up of 14 amino acids. With V trimmed by 4 bases and J by 6 bases, 9 bases remained unmatched.

The rearrangement uses TRBV7-2 and TRBJ1-4; the match to TRBD1 covers 7 bases. The germline V gene encodes CDR1 SGHTA and CDR2 FQGNSA. CDR3 length equals 13 residues. V shed 5 bases and J 10 bases; nucleotides not matched to a gene: 7. Here the CDR3 reads CASSRDSRLKLFF. CDR3 coding DNA: TGTGCCAGCAGCCGGGACAGTCGCCTAAAACTGTTTTTT.

This clonotype has ten or more counts. This chain uses TRBV30 with TRBJ1-1; D may be TRBD1 (5 bases). V was clipped by 1 base and J by 7 bases, with 13 bases between them. Per the germline V gene, CDR1 is GTSNPN and CDR2 is SVGIG (reference sequence). The CDR3 loop spans 13 amino acids. The CDR3 is CAWSAPRGGEAFF. The DNA for the CDR3 is TGTGCCTGGAGTGCCCCTCGGGGGGGTGAAGCTTTCTTT. The entire variable domain, with the rest obtained from reference TRBV30 and TRBJ1-1, is as follows: SQTIHQWPATLVQPVGSPLSLECTVEGTSNPNLYWYRQAAGRGLQLLFYSVGIGQISSEVPQNLSASRPQDRQFILSSKKLLLSDSGFYLCAWSAPRGGEAFFGQGTRLTVV.

The chain has TRBV20-1 and TRBJ1-1, with D tentatively TRBD1 (5 bases). CDR3 length: 14 amino acids. V shed 4 bases and J shed 2 bases, with 14 bases lying between them. Germline-derived CDR1 and CDR2 are DFQATT and SNEGSKA (reference sequence). The DNA for the CDR3 is TGCAGTGCTACCACGACAGATAGCAACACTGAAGCTTTCTTT. Protein sequence: CSATTTDSNTEAFF.

This clonotype showed up many times. The rearrangement uses TRBV11-1 and TRBJ2-1, with 7 bases aligning to TRBD2. Losses at the gene ends were 4 bases for V and 9 bases for J; bases not matched to a gene: 9. The CDR3 is 14 residues long. Germline V lookup: CDR1 SGHAT, CDR2 FQDESV (reference sequence). The CDR3 is CASSWSRGSGEQFF. Here the CDR3 DNA reads TGTGCCAGCAGCTGGTCTCGCGGGAGTGGTGAGCAGTTCTTC.

This clonotype was counted at least ten times. The CDR3 reads CASSPPGTGRTEAFF. The CDR3 DNA sequence: TGTGCCAGCTCACCACCAGGGACAGGGCGGACTGAAGCTTTCTTT. The chain recombines TRBV18 with TRBJ1-1; 9 positions agree with TRBD1. The CDR3 is 15 residues long. Germline V gives CDR1 KGHSH, CDR2 LQKENI. The V segment lost 0 bases and the J segment 5 bases; nucleotides outside the gene matches: 4.

With regard to this clonotype: One junction end disagrees with the germline gene, perhaps due to a read error. The chain uses TRBV9 and TRBJ2-3; possibly TRBD2 for D (6 bases). This CDR3 contains 14 residues. Germline CDR1 reads SGDLS; CDR2 reads YYNGEE. CDR3 nucleotides: TGTGTCAGCAGCGTAGTAGCGGATGGAGATACGCAGTATTTT. This sequence encodes CVSSVVADGDTQYF.

The chain uses TRBV2 and TRBJ2-7; TRBD1 aligns across 9 bases. This CDR3 comprises 13 residues. The V gene end was trimmed by 8 bases and the J gene end by 2 bases; junction bases not matched to a gene: 4. The germline V gene has CDR1 SNHLY and CDR2 FYNNEI. The CDR3 region is CASHRDRAYEQYF. As DNA, the CDR3 is TGTGCCAGCCACCGGGACAGGGCCTACGAGCAGTACTTC.

The chain has TRBV19 and TRBJ1-1, with D possibly being TRBD1 (5 bases). The germline V and J ends were trimmed by 7 bases and 0 bases, with 15 bases remaining between them. In germline, CDR1 is LNHDA, CDR2 SQIVND (reference sequence). The CDR3 has 15 amino acids. In DNA, the CDR3 is TGTGCCAGTACCCTCAGGAGGGGCATGAACACTGAAGCTTTCTTT. It encodes CASTLRRGMNTEAFF.